This T cell receptor beta chain stems from a study of blood T cell repertoires in COVID-19. Study-level information: The study drew acute and convalescent COVID-19 samples from the United States, Italy and Spain. PBMCs, B-cell-depleted T cells, or T cells provided the cDNA or gDNA that made up the material.

Assay: immunoSEQ multiplex PCR; the TCRdb copy retains only in-frame clones and omits some. The sample has over 65,000 clones, under 80% seen once. The TCR sequence derives from a man aged 55-75 years with COVID-19, enrolled during active disease. Sequencing used peripheral blood.

The CDR3 nucleotides read TGCGCCAGCAGCTTGGTCGCAGGCCAACAAGAGACCCAGTACTTC. Translating gives CASSLVAGQQETQYF. The chain joins TRBV5-1 to TRBJ2-5, with no clear D. Germline lookup yields CDR1 SGHRS and CDR2 YFSETQ. V lost 0 bases and J lost 2, with 11 bases in between. The CDR3 length is 15 residues.